This T cell receptor beta chain was recorded in a study of CD8 T cells in ankylosing spondylitis (TCRdb year 2017). Broadly, across the study: The study set out to find disease-linked TCR variants by profiling T cell receptor beta repertoires in ankylosing spondylitis patients and healthy donors. Peripheral blood samples were taken, and synovial fluid was additionally collected from ankylosing spondylitis patients. The full study cohort was made up of 25 ankylosing spondylitis patients and 108 healthy donors. The paper's findings and limits, for the study overall: The disease-linked clones were reported as significantly enriched in matched synovial fluid samples from ankylosing spondylitis patients. A CD8+ phenotype was shown by the disease-linked clones, which were found at relatively low frequencies in peripheral blood. Some motif variants were previously reported in synovial fluid and blood of reactive arthritis patients, suggesting common disease-initiation mechanisms. A TCR beta motif of eight highly homologous amino acid variants appeared characteristic of blood from ankylosing spondylitis patients.

This clonotype was counted many times. This receptor's antigen is unknown. Base qualities are missing; no much larger clone stands one base away. V is cut back by 7 bases and J by 5 bases, with 5 bases in the junction unmatched. The germline V gene gives CDR1 as SGHRS and CDR2 as YFSETQ. Inclusive of the bounding cysteine and phenylalanine, the CDR3 is 13 residues long. The DNA shown is the 39-base CDR3, in frame from base 1. Instrument on record: Illumina HiSeq 2500. TCR beta libraries were prepared by quantitative 5'-RACE with molecular barcodes. In the paper's pipeline: To identify disease-linked TCR variants, a new computational method was used, one built on a probabilistic model of VDJ rearrangement. TCRdb cleaned the public reads at Q25 with fastp, built clones with MiXCR and kept in-frame beta chains. Entries are consolidated by CDR3 protein sequence, retaining the most common genes and DNA. The authors' filters were not applied to this entry. This sample has 250,000 to 400,000 distinct CDR3 sequences in its table, and around a tenth of those were observed once. 9.1% of the sample comes from the top ten.

Sequenced: blood, either unsorted or a sorted T cell fraction (not recorded which). The TCR originated in a female donor with ankylosing spondylitis or in good health (not recorded which). Here the chain combines TRBV5-1 and TRBJ2-3; 9 nucleotides in the junction match TRBD2. The nucleotide sequence reads as follows: TGCGCCAGCCAGACTAGCGGACTAGATACGCAGTATTTT. Translated, it gives CASQTSGLDTQYF.